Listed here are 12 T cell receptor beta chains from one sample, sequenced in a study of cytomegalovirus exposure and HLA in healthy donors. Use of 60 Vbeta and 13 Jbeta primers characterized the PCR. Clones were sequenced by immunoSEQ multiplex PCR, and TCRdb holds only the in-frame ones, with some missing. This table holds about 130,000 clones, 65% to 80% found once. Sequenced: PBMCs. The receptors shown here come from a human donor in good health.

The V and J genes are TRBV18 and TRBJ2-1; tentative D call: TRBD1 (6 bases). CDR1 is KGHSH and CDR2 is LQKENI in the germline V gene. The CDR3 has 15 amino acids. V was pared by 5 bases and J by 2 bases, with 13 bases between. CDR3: CASSSGQIPYNEQFF. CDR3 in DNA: TGTGCCAGCTCATCTGGACAGATACCCTACAATGAGCAGTTCTTC. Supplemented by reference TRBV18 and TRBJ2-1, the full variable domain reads NAGVMQNPRHLVRRRGQEARLRCSPMKGHSHVYWYRQLPEEGLKFMVYLQKENIIDESGMPKERFSAEFPKEGPSILRIQQVVRGDSAAYFCASSSGQIPYNEQFFGPGTRLTVL.

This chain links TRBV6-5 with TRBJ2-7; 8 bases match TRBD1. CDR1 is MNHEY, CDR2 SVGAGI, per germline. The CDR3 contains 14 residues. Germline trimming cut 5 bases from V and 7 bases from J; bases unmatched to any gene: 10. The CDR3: CASSQGQGVVEQYF. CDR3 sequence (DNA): TGTGCCAGCAGTCAAGGACAGGGAGTGGTGGAGCAGTACTTC.

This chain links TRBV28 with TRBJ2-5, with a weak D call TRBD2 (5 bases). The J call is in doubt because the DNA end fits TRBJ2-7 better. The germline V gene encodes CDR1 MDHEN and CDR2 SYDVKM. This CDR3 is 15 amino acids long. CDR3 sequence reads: CASGLSELSSYEQYF. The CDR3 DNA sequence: TGTGCCAGCGGCCTTAGCGAGTTGAGCTCCTACGAGCAGTACTTC.

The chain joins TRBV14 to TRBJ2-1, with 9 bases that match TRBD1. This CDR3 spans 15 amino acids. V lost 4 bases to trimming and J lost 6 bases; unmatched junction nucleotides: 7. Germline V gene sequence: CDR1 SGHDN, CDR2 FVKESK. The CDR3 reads CASSRDRARSNEQFF. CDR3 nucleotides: TGTGCCAGCAGCCGGGACAGGGCGCGTTCCAATGAGCAGTTCTTC.

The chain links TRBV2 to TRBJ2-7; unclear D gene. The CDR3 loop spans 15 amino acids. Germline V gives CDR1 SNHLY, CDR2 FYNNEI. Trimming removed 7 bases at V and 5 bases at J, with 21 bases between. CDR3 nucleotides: TGTGCCAGCACCCGAGGCCCAGTCTACCCCCACGAGCAGTACTTC. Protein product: CASTRGPVYPHEQYF.

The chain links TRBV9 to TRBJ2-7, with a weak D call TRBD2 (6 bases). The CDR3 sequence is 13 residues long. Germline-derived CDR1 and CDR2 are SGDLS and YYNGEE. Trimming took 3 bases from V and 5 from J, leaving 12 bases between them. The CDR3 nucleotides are TGTGCCAGCAGCGCGAGCGGGTCCCACGAGCAGTACTTC. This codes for CASSASGSHEQYF.

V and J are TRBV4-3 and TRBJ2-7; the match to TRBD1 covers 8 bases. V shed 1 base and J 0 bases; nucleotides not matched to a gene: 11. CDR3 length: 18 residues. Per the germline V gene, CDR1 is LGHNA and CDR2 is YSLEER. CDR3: CASSQVWQGADSSYEQYF. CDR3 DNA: TGCGCCAGCAGCCAAGTGTGGCAGGGGGCCGACTCCTCCTACGAGCAGTACTTC.

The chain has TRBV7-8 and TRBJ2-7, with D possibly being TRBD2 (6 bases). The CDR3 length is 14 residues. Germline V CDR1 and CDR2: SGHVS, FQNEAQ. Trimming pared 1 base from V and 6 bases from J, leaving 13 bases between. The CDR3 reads CASSLGILASEQYF. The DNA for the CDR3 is TGTGCCAGCAGCTTAGGCATACTAGCTTCCGAGCAGTACTTC.

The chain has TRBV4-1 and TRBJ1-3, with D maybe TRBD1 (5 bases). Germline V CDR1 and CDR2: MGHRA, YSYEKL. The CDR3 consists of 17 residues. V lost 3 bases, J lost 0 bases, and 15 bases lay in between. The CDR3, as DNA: TGCGCCAGCAGCCACGGGGGACTGCTTAGCTCTGGAAACACCATATATTTT. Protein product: CASSHGGLLSSGNTIYF.

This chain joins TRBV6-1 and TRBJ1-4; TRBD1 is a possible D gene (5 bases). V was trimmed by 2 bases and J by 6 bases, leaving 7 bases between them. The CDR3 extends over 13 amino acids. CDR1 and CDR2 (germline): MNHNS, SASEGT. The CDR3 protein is CASSESRDEKLFF. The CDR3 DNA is TGTGCCAGCAGTGAATCCAGGGATGAAAAACTGTTTTTT.

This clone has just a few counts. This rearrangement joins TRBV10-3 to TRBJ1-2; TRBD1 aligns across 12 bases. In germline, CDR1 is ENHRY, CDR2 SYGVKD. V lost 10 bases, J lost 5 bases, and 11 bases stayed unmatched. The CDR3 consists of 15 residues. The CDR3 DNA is TGTGCCAGCACGGCCGGGACAGGGGGCGGGTATGGCTACACCTTC. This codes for CASTAGTGGGYGYTF.

The CDR3 spells CASSPPGLANEQFF. The DNA for the CDR3 is TGTGCCAGCAGTCCGCCGGGACTAGCTAACGAGCAGTTCTTC. The J gene is TRBJ2-1, the V gene TRBV5-4; 9 bases are a match to TRBD2. V lost 5 bases and J lost 10; bases outside the gene matches: 10. This CDR3 is built from 14 residues. Germline V gene lookup returns CDR1 SGHNT and CDR2 YYREEE (reference sequence).